These T cell receptor beta chains were read from a single sample in a study of blood T cell repertoires in COVID-19. Clones were sequenced by immunoSEQ multiplex PCR, and TCRdb holds only the in-frame ones, with some missing. The repertoire consists of roughly 100,000 clones, with 87% occurring once and the leading ten covering roughly 2%. Sequencing was carried out using peripheral blood. Every receptor here comes from a man aged 50 to 60 with active COVID-19. Both conserved end residues are part of each CDR3. The order of the fields is J gene, CDR3 length, clone size, D gene, V gene, CDR3 protein, CDR3 DNA. D genes are given only for firm matches. Only part of the rows carry a size: once, few, many, or a class if the clone is expanded.

TRBJ2-5,13,-,TRBD1,TRBV5-4,CASSQGQKETQYF,TGTGCCAGCAGCCAGGGACAGAAGGAGACCCAGTACTTC
TRBJ1-4,15,-,-,TRBV7-8,CASSIKGQSSEKLFF,TGTGCCAGCAGCATAAAGGGACAAAGTTCCGAAAAACTGTTTTTT
TRBJ1-4,15,once,TRBD1,TRBV18,CASSSWTGDDEKLFF,TGTGCCAGCTCTTCCTGGACAGGGGACGACGAAAAACTGTTTTTT
TRBJ2-7,13,-,TRBD1,TRBV11-2,CASKPDRAYEQYF,TGTGCCAGCAAACCGGACAGGGCCTACGAGCAGTACTTC
TRBJ1-6,15,-,-,TRBV25-1,CAPLYLSSYNSPLHF,TGTGCCCCATTATACTTGAGCTCCTATAATTCACCCCTCCACTTT
TRBJ1-1,16,-,-,TRBV7-3,CASSLFSHIVNTEAFF,TGTGCCAGCAGCTTATTCTCTCACATTGTGAACACTGAAGCTTTCTTT
TRBJ2-3,15,-,TRBD1,TRBV4-1,CASRYSGGAADTQYF,TGCGCCAGCAGATACTCAGGGGGCGCCGCAGATACGCAGTATTTT
TRBJ2-5,17,once,TRBD2,TRBV6-2/TRBV6-3,CASSYGLAGAPRETQYF,TGTGCCAGCAGTTACGGACTAGCGGGGGCCCCACGGGAGACCCAGTACTTC
TRBJ1-1,15,-,-,TRBV5-1,CASSLGTGGWTEAFF,TGCGCCAGCAGCTTGGGGACGGGGGGTTGGACTGAAGCTTTCTTT
TRBJ2-3,12,once,-,TRBV29-1,CSGRGATDTQYF,TGCAGCGGTCGGGGGGCCACAGATACGCAGTATTTT
TRBJ2-5,16,few,TRBD1,TRBV7-7,CASSLNSGTGQETQYF,TGTGCCAGCAGCTTAAACTCCGGGACAGGACAAGAGACCCAGTACTTC